These T cell receptor beta chains were read from a single sample in a study of T cells after posttransplantation cyclophosphamide. Here immunoSEQ multiplex PCR was the method, and the copy in TCRdb shows in-frame clones only, minus some. The data hold fewer than 7,000 clones, with 60% to 85% observed a single time. The sample comprised memory CD4+ T cells sorted from blood. The receptors here all came from a woman aged 50 to 60 in good health and a related stem cell transplant donor. Each CDR3 is given with its conserved first and last residue. A D gene is named only where the DNA matches it firmly. The listing skips clone size in some rows; elsewhere it reads once, few, many or a size class.

J	size	V	D	CDR3	DNA
TRBJ2-1	NA	TRBV18	NA	CASSHGSNEQFF	TGTGCCAGCTCACACGGGTCCAATGAGCAGTTCTTC
TRBJ2-3	NA	TRBV5-1	NA	CASSGGASDFLSTDTQYF	TGCGCCAGCAGCGGTGGGGCTAGCGATTTTCTTAGCACAGATACGCAGTATTTT
TRBJ2-1	NA	TRBV5-1	NA	CASSLTDRPQFF	TGCGCCAGCAGCTTGACCGACAGGCCCCAGTTCTTC
TRBJ2-7	NA	TRBV5-1	NA	CASRMRQESYEQYF	TGCGCCAGCAGAATGCGACAGGAATCCTACGAGCAGTACTTC
TRBJ2-2	NA	TRBV7-9	NA	CASSYPDKSNTGELFF	TGTGCCAGCAGCTATCCGGACAAATCGAACACCGGGGAGCTGTTTTTT
TRBJ1-1	few	TRBV10-3	NA	CAIKASENTEAFF	TGTGCCATCAAGGCCAGCGAGAACACTGAAGCTTTCTTT
TRBJ1-1	NA	TRBV7-2	NA	CASSSQGTPVNTEAFF	TGTGCCAGCAGCTCCCAGGGAACCCCCGTGAACACTGAAGCTTTCTTT
TRBJ2-7	NA	TRBV7-2	TRBD2	CASSLITSGSGQYF	TGTGCCAGCAGCTTAATCACTAGCGGGAGCGGGCAGTACTTC
TRBJ1-1	once	TRBV9	NA	CASSFSRDTEAFF	TGTGCCAGCAGCTTCAGCAGGGACACTGAAGCTTTCTTT
TRBJ1-1	NA	TRBV6-5	NA	CASRGVGGGGTEAFF	TGTGCCAGCAGAGGGGTTGGGGGAGGAGGCACTGAAGCTTTCTTT
TRBJ2-5	NA	TRBV6-5	TRBD1	CASTGAGETQYF	TGTGCCAGTACAGGGGCTGGGGAGACCCAGTACTTC
TRBJ2-7	NA	TRBV11-2	NA	CASSSGPQGEQYF	TGTGCCAGCAGCTCCGGGCCCCAGGGAGAGCAGTACTTC
TRBJ2-7	NA	TRBV5-6	NA	CASSLGSGTGPYEQYF	TGTGCCAGCAGCTTGGGAAGCGGGACAGGTCCCTACGAGCAGTACTTC
TRBJ2-1	NA	TRBV7-3	NA	CASSLNSGDEQFF	TGTGCCAGCAGCTTAAACAGTGGTGATGAGCAGTTCTTC
TRBJ2-7	NA	TRBV5-6	TRBD1	CASSLAGTGGLYEQYF	TGTGCCAGCAGCTTGGCCGGGACAGGGGGCCTGTACGAGCAGTACTTC
TRBJ1-1	NA	TRBV7-2	NA	CASHKRQGSTEAFF	TGTGCCAGCCATAAGCGCCAAGGCTCGACTGAAGCTTTCTTT
TRBJ1-3	NA	TRBV2	NA	CASSPRSSGNTIYF	TGTGCCAGCAGTCCCCGGAGCTCTGGAAACACCATATATTTT
TRBJ2-7	NA	TRBV7-9	TRBD2	CASSLNVGGPGHGQYF	TGTGCCAGCAGCTTAAATGTGGGAGGGCCAGGGCACGGGCAGTACTTC
TRBJ2-1	NA	TRBV4-3	NA	CASSQVRAAEQFF	TGCGCCAGCAGCCAAGTGAGAGCAGCGGAGCAGTTCTTC
TRBJ1-5	few	TRBV19	TRBD1	CASSMEDRGYQPQHF	TGTGCCAGTAGTATGGAGGACAGGGGATATCAGCCCCAGCATTTT
TRBJ2-3	NA	TRBV5-4	NA	CASSLYSTDTQYF	TGTGCCAGCAGCTTGTATTCGACAGATACGCAGTATTTT
TRBJ1-1	once	TRBV23-1	NA	CASSPRQQVEAFF	TGCGCCAGCAGTCCACGACAACAGGTTGAAGCTTTCTTT
TRBJ2-1	NA	TRBV4-3	TRBD2	CASSSVNDWGGDNEQFF	TGCGCCAGCAGTTCCGTGAACGACTGGGGGGGGGACAATGAGCAGTTCTTC
TRBJ1-1	NA	TRBV19	NA	CASSMWGGRNTEAFF	TGTGCCAGTAGTATGTGGGGGGGCAGGAACACTGAAGCTTTCTTT
TRBJ1-1	NA	TRBV7-9	NA	CASSVRGGEDTEAFF	TGTGCCAGCAGCGTCCGGGGGGGCGAGGACACTGAAGCTTTCTTT
TRBJ1-4	NA	TRBV15	NA	CATSRDLPPANEKLFF	TGTGCCACCAGCAGAGATCTTCCCCCAGCTAATGAAAAACTGTTTTTT
TRBJ2-7	NA	TRBV2	NA	CASSEGQVITYEQYF	TGTGCCAGCAGTGAAGGGCAGGTAATAACCTACGAGCAGTACTTC
TRBJ1-6	NA	TRBV6-4	NA	CASRRSTGRSYNSPLHF	TGTGCCAGCAGACGTTCGACAGGTCGCTCCTATAATTCACCCCTCCACTTT
TRBJ1-4	NA	TRBV7-2	NA	CASSTNPPATNEKLFF	TGTGCCAGCAGCACTAACCCCCCTGCAACTAATGAAAAACTGTTTTTT